This T cell receptor beta chain was profiled in a study of cytomegalovirus exposure and HLA in healthy donors. Study-wide findings and caveats: Based on reports, TCR beta sequences accurately predicted HLA-A and HLA-B alleles for most subjects. In a later analysis, TCR beta V- and J-gene trimming was associated with a missense DCLRE1C variant.

Primers: 60 Vbeta forward and 13 Jbeta reverse. Profiled with immunoSEQ multiplex PCR; TCRdb holds only in-frame clones, not every one. The table shows roughly 110,000 clones, with around 77% occurring only once. As concerns this clone: Its antigen is currently unknown.

The germline CDR1 and CDR2 sequences are LNHDA and SQIVND (reference sequence). CDR3 size: 13 residues. The V end lost 4 bases, the J end lost 2 bases, and 7 bases lay between the germline ends. This TCR was sampled from a male donor in good health and CMV-seronegative. Specimen: PBMCs. This chain connects TRBV19 to TRBJ2-3; D is unclear. In nucleotides, the CDR3 is TGTGCCAGTAGTAGACAACTCACAGATACGCAGTATTTT. This codes for CASSRQLTDTQYF.